These 8 T cell receptor beta chains were sequenced from one sample in a study of CD8+ T cells in alopecia areata. Extraction of RNA preceded its reverse transcription into cDNA, which served as the sequencing template. Sequenced by immunoSEQ multiplex PCR; TCRdb stores in-frame clones only, minus some. The table records about 120,000 clones, about 60% of them present only once. Sequencing was carried out using CD4+ T cells sorted from blood. The receptors derive from a human donor in good health.

V gene TRBV29-1 combines with J gene TRBJ2-7; weak D call: TRBD1 (6 bases). The CDR3 totals 13 residues. V dropped 5 bases and J dropped 0 bases, with 11 bases sitting between them. Germline values: CDR1 SQVTM, CDR2 ANQGSEA. CDR3 nucleotide sequence: TGCAGCGTTCGGGCAGGGGTCTCCTACGAGCAGTACTTC. It codes for CSVRAGVSYEQYF.

The chain carries TRBV14 and TRBJ2-5; 9 positions agree with TRBD1. The CDR3 is 15 amino acids. From germline, CDR1 is SGHDN and CDR2 FVKESK. The V gene end was trimmed by 2 bases and the J gene end by 2 bases; junction bases not matched to a gene: 3. Written as DNA, the CDR3 is TGTGCCAGCAGCCAAAAACAGGGGGCTCAAGAGACCCAGTACTTC. This codes for CASSQKQGAQETQYF.

This clone was seen only once. The chain recombines TRBV30 with TRBJ2-7, with D perhaps TRBD2 (5 bases). There are 13 residues in the CDR3. The ends were cut back, 3 bases at V and 0 bases at J, with 9 bases in the middle. In germline, CDR1 is GTSNPN, CDR2 SVGIG (reference sequence). This CDR3 is CAWSRRGSYEQYF. The DNA for the CDR3 is TGTGCCTGGAGCCGACGGGGCTCCTACGAGCAGTACTTC. The complete variable domain, with remaining parts taken from reference TRBV30 and TRBJ2-7, reads SQTIHQWPATLVQPVGSPLSLECTVEGTSNPNLYWYRQAAGRGLQLLFYSVGIGQISSEVPQNLSASRPQDRQFILSSKKLLLSDSGFYLCAWSRRGSYEQYFGPGTRLTVT.

The rearrangement uses TRBV4-1 and TRBJ2-2; D may be TRBD1 or TRBD2 (6 bases each). The CDR3 is 17 residues long. V lost 4 bases and J 1 base, leaving 16 bases between the germline ends. Germline assignment: CDR1 MGHRA and CDR2 YSYEKL. The CDR3 region is CASSPAYGGRNTGELFF. CDR3 coding DNA: TGCGCCAGCAGCCCTGCCTACGGGGGCCGGAACACCGGGGAGCTGTTTTTT.

The J gene is TRBJ2-7, the V gene TRBV27; a possible D gene is TRBD1 (6 bases). The V gene lost 6 bases and the J gene lost 3 bases, with 12 bases spanning the gap. Germline V gene lookup returns CDR1 MNHEY and CDR2 SMNVEV (reference sequence). The CDR3 totals 13 residues. The CDR3 nucleotides read TGTGCCAGCAGCCTACAGGGAAACTACGAGCAGTACTTC. This encodes CASSLQGNYEQYF.

This chain joins TRBV5-1 and TRBJ2-5; 7 bases agree with TRBD1. The CDR3 has 16 residues. Germline trimming cut 4 bases from V and 2 bases from J; bases unmatched to any gene: 11. Germline values: CDR1 SGHRS, CDR2 YFSETQ. The CDR3: CASSPLSGGSQETQYF. As DNA, the CDR3 is TGCGCCAGCAGCCCCCTATCAGGGGGATCTCAAGAGACCCAGTACTTC. The whole variable domain, filled in from reference TRBV5-1 and TRBJ2-5, reads KAGVTQTPRYLIKTRGQQVTLSCSPISGHRSVSWYQQTPGQGLQFLFEYFSETQRNKGNFPGRFSGRQFSNSRSEMNVSTLELGDSALYLCASSPLSGGSQETQYFGPGTRLLVL.

The chain recombines TRBV25-1 with TRBJ1-1; 8 bases are a match to TRBD1. The CDR3 sequence is 17 residues long. Germline V gene sequence: CDR1 MGHDK, CDR2 SYGVNS. The junction had 7 bases not matched to a gene; V was cut back by 0 bases and J by 1 base. The CDR3 DNA follows: TGTGCCAGCAGTGAATACGGCAGGGGGCGCGGGAACACTGAAGCTTTCTTT. Amino acids: CASSEYGRGRGNTEAFF.

The rearrangement joins TRBV7-2 to TRBJ2-1, with 7 bases lining up with TRBD2. V gave up 7 bases and J gave up 8 bases; unmatched junction bases: 14. The CDR3 covers 15 residues. Per the germline V gene, CDR1 is SGHTA and CDR2 is FQGNSA. The CDR3 nucleotides are TGTGCCAGCAACACCTACTACGCGGGGGTGGATGAGCAGTTCTTC. It specifies CASNTYYAGVDEQFF.